Described below is a single T cell receptor (beta chain) sequence and its context. What it recognizes is unknown. Germline CDR1 SSHAT, CDR2 FNYEAQ (reference sequence). The CDR3 is made up of 17 amino acids. UMI-tagged 5'RACE template switching yielded the TCR beta cDNA. Reprocessing the 5' RACE reads, TCRdb reports a single entry for every CDR3 protein and omits DNA. This sample's table has 550,000 to 600,000 distinct CDR3 sequences. The sample belongs to a study of T cells expressing NK-cell markers. Study-level background: Repertoires of TCR beta were obtained from T cells sorted as CD3+CD56+NKG2C+, CD3+CD56+NKG2C- and CD3+CD56-NKG2C+. Seven donors tested HCMV-seropositive and one tested seronegative among the eight sequenced.

Study-level findings and limits: Of the CD8+ T cell pool in six donors, about 1.0-8% was accounted for by dominant NKG2C+ clonotypes.

The V gene is TRBV7-7, the J gene TRBJ2-2; the D call of TRBD2 rests on TCRdb alone, since no DNA is present to check it. Material: blood T cells: a sorted CD56 or NKG2C T cell subset, CD4+ or CD8+ T cells, or bulk PBMC T cells (not recorded which). The sequence came from a man younger than 35 in good health. Here the CDR3 reads CASSMRLAGTNTGELFF.